This TCR beta chain was recorded in a study of blood T cell repertoires in COVID-19. Study background: Spain, Italy and the United States supplied samples that represented acute and convalescent COVID-19. Sample material is recorded as cDNA or gDNA derived from T cells, B-cell-depleted T cells, or PBMCs.

Germline V gives CDR1 SGHRS, CDR2 YFSETQ. Trimming cost V 4 bases and J 4 bases; bases outside gene matches: 13. The CDR3 runs 17 residues. Allocation to cohorts depended on clinical history reported by the participants. A PCR-confirmed or clinician-diagnosed COVID-19 case had contacted exposed participants within 2 weeks of entry. Method: immunoSEQ multiplex PCR; TCRdb's copy keeps in-frame clones and lacks some. Of around 170,000 clones listed, approximately 80% were seen once; the top ten hold approximately 15%. The gene calls are TRBV5-1 and TRBJ2-4; 8 bases fit TRBD2. The TCR originated in a man aged 55 to 70 who had been exposed to COVID-19. The material sequenced was PBMCs or T cells enriched from blood (not recorded which). The chain's CDR3 is CASSPEGASGPKNIQYF. CDR3 nucleotide sequence: TGCGCCAGCAGCCCGGAGGGTGCTAGCGGGCCGAAAAACATTCAGTACTTC.